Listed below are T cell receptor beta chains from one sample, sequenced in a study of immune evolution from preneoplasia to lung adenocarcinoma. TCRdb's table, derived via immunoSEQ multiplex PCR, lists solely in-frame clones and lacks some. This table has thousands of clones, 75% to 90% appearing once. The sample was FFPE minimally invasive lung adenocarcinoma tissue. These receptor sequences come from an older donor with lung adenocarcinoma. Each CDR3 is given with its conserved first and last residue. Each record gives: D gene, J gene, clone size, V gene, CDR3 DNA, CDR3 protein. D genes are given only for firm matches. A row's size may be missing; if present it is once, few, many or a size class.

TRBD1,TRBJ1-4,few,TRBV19,TGTGCCAGGATAAAGGGGACAGTTAATGAAAAACTGTTTTTT,CARIKGTVNEKLFF
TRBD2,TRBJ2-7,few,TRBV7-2,TGTGCCAGCAGCTTAGGACTAGCGGGATGGGAGCAGTACTTC,CASSLGLAGWEQYF
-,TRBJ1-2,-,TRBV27,TGTGCCAGCAGTTTAAGTCAGGTTGGCGGCTACACCTTC,CASSLSQVGGYTF
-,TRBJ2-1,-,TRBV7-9,TGTGCCAGCAGCCCTAGTTGGGGCGGGGCGGACGGGCAGTTCTTC,CASSPSWGGADGQFF
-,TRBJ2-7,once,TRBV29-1,TGCAGCGTTGAGATGTCTGGGGCGCCGGTCGGAGAGCAGTACTTC,CSVEMSGAPVGEQYF
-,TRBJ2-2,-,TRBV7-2,TGTGCCAGCAGCTTCGCCGGGACACTGAACACCGGGGAGCTGTTTTTT,CASSFAGTLNTGELFF
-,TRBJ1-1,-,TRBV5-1,TGCGCCAGCAGCCTCAGCCAGGGATTCGGAATGAACACTGAAGCTTTCTTT,CASSLSQGFGMNTEAFF
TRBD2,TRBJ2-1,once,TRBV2,TGTGCCAGCAGTTCGACTAGCTATGAGCAGTTCTTC,CASSSTSYEQFF
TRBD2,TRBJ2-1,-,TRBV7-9,TGTGCCAGCAGCCCTAGCGGGGCCTACAATGAGCAGTTCTTC,CASSPSGAYNEQFF
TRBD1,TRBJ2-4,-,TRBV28,TGTGCCAGGGGTTATACCTGGACAGGGAAAAACATTCAGTACTTC,CARGYTWTGKNIQYF
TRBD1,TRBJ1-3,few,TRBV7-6,TGTGCCAGCAGCTTGGGGACAGGGACTGGAAACACCATATATTTT,CASSLGTGTGNTIYF
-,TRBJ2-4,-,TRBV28,TGTGCCAGCAGTTCCCACGGGGGCACCACTAACATTCAGTACTTC,CASSSHGGTTNIQYF
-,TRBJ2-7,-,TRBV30,TGTGCCTGGTCCTGGGGGGCTTACGAGCAGTACTTC,CAWSWGAYEQYF
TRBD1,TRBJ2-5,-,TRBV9,TGTGCCAGCAGCATTACAGGGGGCTCAGGGGAGACCCAGTACTTC,CASSITGGSGETQYF
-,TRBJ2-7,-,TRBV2,TGTGCCAGCAGGAGGGTGGGGAGCTCCTACGAGCAGTACTTC,CASRRVGSSYEQYF
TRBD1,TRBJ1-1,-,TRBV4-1,TGCGCCAGCAGCCAAGATCGGGCAGGGGGACTGAACACTGAAGCTTTCTTT,CASSQDRAGGLNTEAFF
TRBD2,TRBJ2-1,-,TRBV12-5,TGTGCTAGTGGTCCCCGGAGAAGCGGGAGGGCCAGGGATGAGCAGTTCTTC,CASGPRRSGRARDEQFF
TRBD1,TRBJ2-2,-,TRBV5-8,TGTGCCAGCAGCGATGCAGGGGGCTCGAACACCGGGGAGCTGTTTTTT,CASSDAGGSNTGELFF
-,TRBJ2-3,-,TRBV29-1,TGCAGCGTTTTTCGGGGCCTAGATACGCAGTATTTT,CSVFRGLDTQYF
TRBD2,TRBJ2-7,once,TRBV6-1,TGTGCCAGCAGTGAAGCGGGAGGGCCGTCCTACGAGCAGTACTTC,CASSEAGGPSYEQYF